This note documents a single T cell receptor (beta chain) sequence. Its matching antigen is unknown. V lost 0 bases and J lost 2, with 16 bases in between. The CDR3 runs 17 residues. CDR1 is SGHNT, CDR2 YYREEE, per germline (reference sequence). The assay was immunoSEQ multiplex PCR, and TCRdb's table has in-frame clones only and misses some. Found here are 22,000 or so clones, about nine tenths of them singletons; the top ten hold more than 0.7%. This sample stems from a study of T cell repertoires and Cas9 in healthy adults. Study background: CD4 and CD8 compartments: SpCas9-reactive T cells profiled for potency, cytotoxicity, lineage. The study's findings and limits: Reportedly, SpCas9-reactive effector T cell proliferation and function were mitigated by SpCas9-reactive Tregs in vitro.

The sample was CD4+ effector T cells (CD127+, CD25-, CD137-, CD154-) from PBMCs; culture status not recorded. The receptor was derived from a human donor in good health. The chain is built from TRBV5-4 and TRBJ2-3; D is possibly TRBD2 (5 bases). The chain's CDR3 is CASSLGGSAQATDTQYF. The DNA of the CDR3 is TGTGCCAGCAGCTTGGGAGGGAGCGCTCAAGCCACAGATACGCAGTATTTT.